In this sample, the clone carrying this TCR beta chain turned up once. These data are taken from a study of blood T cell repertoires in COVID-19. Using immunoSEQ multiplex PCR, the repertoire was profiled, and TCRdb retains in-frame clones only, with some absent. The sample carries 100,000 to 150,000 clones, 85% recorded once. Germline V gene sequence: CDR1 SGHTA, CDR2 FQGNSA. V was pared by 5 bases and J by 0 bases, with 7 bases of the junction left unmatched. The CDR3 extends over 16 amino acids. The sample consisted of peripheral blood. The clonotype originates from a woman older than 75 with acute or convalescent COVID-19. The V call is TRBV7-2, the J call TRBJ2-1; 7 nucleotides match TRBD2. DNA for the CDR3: TGTGCCAGCAGCCTCTCCTGGGACTACTCCTACAATGAGCAGTTCTTC. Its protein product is CASSLSWDYSYNEQFF.